Listed below are T cell receptor beta chains from one sample, sequenced in a study of post-analysis software for immune sequencing data. TCRdb called the PCR reads again in MiXCR, with one record for every CDR3 protein. The sample holds hundreds of thousands of distinct CDR3 sequences, 55% to 70% seen once. The sequenced sample was blood. The receptor source for this set is a girl aged 2 to 9 with multiple sclerosis. The CDR3 runs from the conserved cysteine through the conserved F or W. Fields, in order: V gene, clone size, J gene, D gene, CDR3 protein, CDR3 DNA. A D gene is named only where the DNA matches it firmly. Some rows mark clone size as missing; the rest say once, few, many or name a class of expanded clone.

v_call: TRBV9; clone_size: .; j_call: TRBJ2-5; d_call: TRBD2; cdr3_aa: CASSPRGLAGGETQYF; cdr3_nt: TGTGCCAGCAGCCCCCGCGGGCTAGCGGGAGGGGAGACCCAGTACTTC
v_call: TRBV14; clone_size: .; j_call: TRBJ2-3; d_call: .; cdr3_aa: CASSPLYQPFTDTQYF; cdr3_nt: TGTGCCAGCAGCCCCCTCTACCAGCCTTTCACAGATACGCAGTATTTT
v_call: TRBV20-1; clone_size: .; j_call: TRBJ2-1; d_call: .; cdr3_aa: CSAREGHKPYNEQFF; cdr3_nt: TGCAGTGCTAGAGAGGGGCATAAACCCTACAATGAGCAGTTCTTC
v_call: TRBV10-3; clone_size: .; j_call: TRBJ2-1; d_call: .; cdr3_aa: CAISESVAPDEQFF; cdr3_nt: TGTGCCATCAGTGAGTCGGTAGCGCCCGATGAGCAGTTCTTC
v_call: TRBV3-1; clone_size: .; j_call: TRBJ2-7; d_call: TRBD2; cdr3_aa: CASSEAAGEGYEQYF; cdr3_nt: TGTGCCAGCAGCGAAGCAGCCGGGGAGGGCTACGAGCAGTACTTC
v_call: TRBV7-9; clone_size: .; j_call: TRBJ2-7; d_call: .; cdr3_aa: CASSLGGPPQYF; cdr3_nt: TGTGCCAGCAGCTTAGGTGGGCCTCCCCAGTACTTC
v_call: TRBV28; clone_size: few; j_call: TRBJ2-3; d_call: .; cdr3_aa: CASSPRGTSTDTQYF; cdr3_nt: TGTGCCAGCAGTCCGAGGGGTACAAGCACAGATACGCAGTATTTT
v_call: TRBV6-5; clone_size: .; j_call: TRBJ1-2; d_call: .; cdr3_aa: CASSYSRGKLGGYTF; cdr3_nt: TGTGCCAGCAGTTACTCGAGAGGGAAATTGGGTGGCTACACCTTC
v_call: TRBV20-1; clone_size: .; j_call: TRBJ2-1; d_call: TRBD2; cdr3_aa: CSARRGLAANEQFF; cdr3_nt: TGCAGTGCTAGGAGGGGACTAGCGGCCAATGAGCAGTTCTTC
v_call: TRBV5-1; clone_size: .; j_call: TRBJ2-1; d_call: .; cdr3_aa: CASSVGLGPHNEQFF; cdr3_nt: TGCGCCAGCAGCGTGGGACTTGGCCCCCACAATGAGCAGTTCTTC
v_call: TRBV5-1; clone_size: .; j_call: TRBJ2-3; d_call: .; cdr3_aa: CASSLWTDTDTQYF; cdr3_nt: TGCGCCAGCAGCTTGTGGACGGATACAGATACGCAGTATTTT
v_call: TRBV4-3; clone_size: .; j_call: TRBJ2-1; d_call: TRBD2; cdr3_aa: CASSQEGTGGGEQFF; cdr3_nt: TGCGCCAGCAGCCAGGAGGGGACGGGGGGAGGTGAGCAGTTCTTC
v_call: TRBV5-1; clone_size: .; j_call: TRBJ2-3; d_call: TRBD2; cdr3_aa: CASSFGPGGSTDTQYF; cdr3_nt: TGCGCCAGCAGCTTTGGTCCGGGGGGGAGCACAGATACGCAGTATTTT
v_call: TRBV10-3; clone_size: .; j_call: TRBJ2-1; d_call: TRBD2; cdr3_aa: CAISESKTLAGVEQFF; cdr3_nt: TGTGCCATCAGTGAGTCGAAAACCCTAGCGGGGGTTGAGCAGTTCTTC
v_call: TRBV2; clone_size: .; j_call: TRBJ1-2; d_call: .; cdr3_aa: CASSEGIGLDYGYTF; cdr3_nt: TGTGCCAGCAGTGAGGGGATAGGGTTGGACTATGGCTACACCTTC
v_call: TRBV12-3/TRBV12-4; clone_size: .; j_call: TRBJ2-5; d_call: TRBD1; cdr3_aa: CASSSTRDSAQETQYF; cdr3_nt: TGTGCCAGCAGTTCTACCCGGGACAGCGCCCAAGAGACCCAGTACTTC
v_call: TRBV29-1; clone_size: .; j_call: TRBJ2-5; d_call: TRBD1; cdr3_aa: CSVELGGAVLETQYF; cdr3_nt: TGCAGCGTTGAGTTAGGGGGCGCGGTATTGGAGACCCAGTACTTC
v_call: TRBV3-1; clone_size: .; j_call: TRBJ2-5; d_call: .; cdr3_aa: CASSLLGREETQYF; cdr3_nt: TGTGCCAGCAGTCTACTAGGCCGGGAGGAGACCCAGTACTTC
v_call: TRBV29-1; clone_size: .; j_call: TRBJ2-5; d_call: .; cdr3_aa: CSVSPAPETQYF; cdr3_nt: TGCAGCGTTTCTCCCGCCCCGGAGACCCAGTACTTC
v_call: TRBV9; clone_size: once; j_call: TRBJ2-7; d_call: TRBD2; cdr3_aa: CASSGEGSSGSDYEQYF; cdr3_nt: TGTGCCAGCAGCGGTGAGGGGTCTAGCGGGAGTGACTACGAGCAGTACTTC
v_call: TRBV29-1; clone_size: .; j_call: TRBJ2-3; d_call: .; cdr3_aa: CSVIPLGDTQYF; cdr3_nt: TGCAGCGTTATACCCTTAGGCGATACGCAGTATTTT
v_call: TRBV6-5; clone_size: .; j_call: TRBJ2-3; d_call: .; cdr3_aa: CASTFGPSSSTDTQYF; cdr3_nt: TGTGCCAGCACTTTCGGACCATCTTCTAGCACAGATACGCAGTATTTT
v_call: TRBV4-3; clone_size: .; j_call: TRBJ1-1; d_call: .; cdr3_aa: CASSQDRKDTEAFF; cdr3_nt: TGCGCCAGCAGCCAAGATCGTAAGGACACTGAAGCTTTCTTT
v_call: TRBV12-3/TRBV12-4; clone_size: .; j_call: TRBJ2-2; d_call: TRBD1; cdr3_aa: CASTLDTGGTGELFF; cdr3_nt: TGTGCCAGCACTCTGGATACAGGGGGCACCGGGGAGCTGTTTTTT
v_call: TRBV5-1; clone_size: .; j_call: TRBJ2-1; d_call: TRBD2; cdr3_aa: CASGIAGRSYNEQFF; cdr3_nt: TGCGCCAGCGGTATAGCGGGCCGCTCCTACAATGAGCAGTTCTTC
v_call: TRBV6-5; clone_size: .; j_call: TRBJ1-5; d_call: .; cdr3_aa: CASSGRASGQPQHF; cdr3_nt: TGTGCCAGCAGTGGCCGGGCCTCAGGACAGCCCCAGCATTTT
v_call: TRBV7-8; clone_size: .; j_call: TRBJ1-1; d_call: .; cdr3_aa: CASSLQGRLNTEAFF; cdr3_nt: TGTGCCAGCAGCCTTCAGGGACGGCTGAACACTGAAGCTTTCTTT
v_call: TRBV3-1; clone_size: few; j_call: TRBJ2-6; d_call: TRBD1; cdr3_aa: CASSQETGGGTGANVLTF; cdr3_nt: TGTGCCAGCAGCCAAGAGACAGGGGGAGGAACTGGGGCCAACGTCCTGACTTTC
v_call: TRBV12-3/TRBV12-4; clone_size: few; j_call: TRBJ2-3; d_call: TRBD2; cdr3_aa: CASRTTSGSTDTQYF; cdr3_nt: TGTGCCAGCAGAACGACTAGCGGGTCCACAGATACGCAGTATTTT
v_call: TRBV18; clone_size: once; j_call: TRBJ2-1; d_call: .; cdr3_aa: CASSPGQQDNEQFF; cdr3_nt: TGTGCCAGCTCCCCAGGACAGCAGGACAATGAGCAGTTCTTC
v_call: TRBV12-3/TRBV12-4; clone_size: .; j_call: TRBJ2-3; d_call: TRBD1; cdr3_aa: CASSLGDRSTDTQYF; cdr3_nt: TGTGCCAGCAGTTTGGGGGACAGGTCCACAGATACGCAGTATTTT
v_call: TRBV6-5; clone_size: few; j_call: TRBJ1-2; d_call: .; cdr3_aa: CATTDGAYYGYTF; cdr3_nt: TGTGCCACTACGGACGGAGCCTACTATGGCTACACCTTC
v_call: TRBV5-1; clone_size: few; j_call: TRBJ1-2; d_call: .; cdr3_aa: CASSPEGDRYGYTF; cdr3_nt: TGCGCCAGCAGTCCCGAAGGCGACCGGTATGGCTACACCTTC
v_call: TRBV5-1; clone_size: .; j_call: TRBJ2-1; d_call: .; cdr3_aa: CASSPLGFEQFF; cdr3_nt: TGCGCCAGCAGCCCTCTGGGGTTTGAGCAGTTCTTC
v_call: TRBV7-6; clone_size: .; j_call: TRBJ2-1; d_call: TRBD2; cdr3_aa: CASSRGLAGVENEQFF; cdr3_nt: TGTGCCAGCAGCCGAGGACTAGCGGGAGTCGAAAATGAGCAGTTCTTC
v_call: TRBV20-1; clone_size: few; j_call: TRBJ2-1; d_call: .; cdr3_aa: CSAKTAYNEQFF; cdr3_nt: TGCAGTGCTAAAACTGCCTACAATGAGCAGTTCTTC
v_call: TRBV29-1; clone_size: few; j_call: TRBJ2-7; d_call: TRBD2; cdr3_aa: CSVGTSGSHEQYF; cdr3_nt: TGCAGCGTAGGCACGAGCGGGAGCCACGAGCAGTACTTC
v_call: TRBV29-1; clone_size: .; j_call: TRBJ1-1; d_call: .; cdr3_aa: CSVVGQVLTEAFF; cdr3_nt: TGCAGCGTTGTTGGGCAGGTATTGACTGAAGCTTTCTTT
v_call: TRBV12-3/TRBV12-4; clone_size: .; j_call: TRBJ2-1; d_call: TRBD2; cdr3_aa: CASTWGGYEQFF; cdr3_nt: TGTGCCAGCACCTGGGGGGGTTATGAGCAGTTCTTC
v_call: TRBV28; clone_size: .; j_call: TRBJ2-1; d_call: TRBD2; cdr3_aa: CASSLLTSGYNVQFF; cdr3_nt: TGTGCCAGCAGTTTATTGACTAGCGGGTACAATGTGCAGTTCTTC
v_call: TRBV7-2; clone_size: few; j_call: TRBJ2-5; d_call: .; cdr3_aa: CASKSRDTLQETQYF; cdr3_nt: TGTGCCAGCAAAAGCCGGGACACCCTCCAAGAGACCCAGTACTTC
v_call: TRBV11-3; clone_size: .; j_call: TRBJ2-7; d_call: .; cdr3_aa: CASSLGSSEDEQYF; cdr3_nt: TGTGCCAGCAGCTTAGGATCAAGTGAGGACGAGCAGTACTTC
v_call: TRBV12-3/TRBV12-4; clone_size: few; j_call: TRBJ2-1; d_call: TRBD2; cdr3_aa: CASSLAGRPYNEQFF; cdr3_nt: TGTGCCAGCAGTCTAGCGGGAAGGCCCTACAATGAGCAGTTCTTC
v_call: TRBV29-1; clone_size: few; j_call: TRBJ1-1; d_call: .; cdr3_aa: CSVETGGSDEAFF; cdr3_nt: TGCAGCGTTGAAACAGGCGGCTCCGACGAAGCTTTCTTT
v_call: TRBV4-3; clone_size: .; j_call: TRBJ2-3; d_call: .; cdr3_aa: CASSQDGSFGSASTDTQYF; cdr3_nt: TGCGCCAGCAGCCAAGATGGGAGTTTTGGTTCTGCTAGCACAGATACGCAGTATTTT
v_call: TRBV5-1; clone_size: .; j_call: TRBJ2-7; d_call: TRBD1; cdr3_aa: CASSLDRGRYEQYF; cdr3_nt: TGCGCCAGCAGCTTGGACAGGGGACGCTACGAGCAGTACTTC
v_call: TRBV3-1; clone_size: few; j_call: TRBJ2-7; d_call: TRBD2; cdr3_aa: CASSQASGSSYEQYF; cdr3_nt: TGTGCCAGCAGCCAAGCTAGCGGGAGCTCCTACGAGCAGTACTTC
v_call: TRBV14; clone_size: .; j_call: TRBJ2-3; d_call: TRBD2; cdr3_aa: CASSRIGGARSDTQYF; cdr3_nt: TGTGCCAGCAGCCGAATCGGGGGGGCCCGGTCAGATACGCAGTATTTT
v_call: TRBV7-9; clone_size: .; j_call: TRBJ2-1; d_call: .; cdr3_aa: CASNLESSYNEQFF; cdr3_nt: TGTGCCAGCAATCTGGAGAGCTCCTACAATGAGCAGTTCTTC